The TCR beta chain described here comes from a study of T cells in Graves' hyperthyroidism and ophthalmopathy. The CDR3 runs to 18 residues. The junction had 9 bases not matched to a gene; V was cut back by 4 bases and J by 1 base. Germline-derived CDR1 and CDR2 are DFQATT and SNEGSKA (reference sequence). This clonotype was found many times. The CDR3 regions of TCR beta were amplified from RNA transcripts. The study used the HTBI primer set for a first-round RT-PCR of the TCR CDR3. MiXCR, applied by TCRdb to the multiplex PCR reads, yields one record per CDR3 protein. The table lists about 580,000 distinct CDR3 sequences, approximately 13% of them singletons, with around 5.4% in the top ten.

The source of this sequence is a woman aged 25-40 years with Graves' hyperthyroidism that later progressed to Graves' ophthalmopathy. Sequencing was carried out using blood. This sequence joins TRBV20-1 and TRBJ2-1, with TRBD2 matching over 14 bases. The DNA for the CDR3 is TGCAGTGCTACGTCCGGGACTAGCGGGAGTGCTTCCTACAATGAGCAGTTCTTC. The encoded protein is CSATSGTSGSASYNEQFF.